The clone carrying this TCR beta chain was observed at least ten times. Germline assignment: CDR1 SGHKS and CDR2 YYEKEE (reference sequence). This CDR3 comprises 13 residues. V lost 4 bases, J lost 3 bases, and 10 bases lay in between. Using unique molecular identifiers, the investigators prepared the TCRbeta library. Using its own MiXCR run on the PCR reads, TCRdb lists one record per CDR3 protein. The sample lists hundreds of thousands of distinct CDR3 sequences; 16% were seen once. This sample is part of a study of T-cell reconstitution after alpha-beta-depleted transplantation in children. This TCR derives from a human donor who donated a stem cell graft to a child with acute myeloid leukemia. The chain carries TRBV5-5 and TRBJ2-5; tentative D call: TRBD2 (5 bases). The sample here was PBMCs from the stem cell graft donor, taken from the stem cell graft. CDR3 nucleotide sequence: TGTGCCAGCAGCAAGGACTCTGAAGAGACCCAGTACTTC. Translated, it gives CASSKDSEETQYF.